These T cell receptor beta chains were read from a single sample in a study of CD8 T cells in ankylosing spondylitis. TCRdb used MiXCR to reprocess the 5' RACE reads, holding one entry per CDR3 protein. The sample yields approximately 400,000 distinct CDR3 sequences, about 25% seen once. The sequenced material came from blood, either unsorted or a sorted T cell fraction (not recorded which). These receptors were obtained from a male donor with ankylosing spondylitis. CDR3s include the opening cysteine and the closing phenylalanine or tryptophan.

TRBV24-1,TRBJ2-1,CATSARIGGLNEQFF
TRBV24-1,TRBJ1-2,CATSDSEGYTF
TRBV11-2,TRBJ2-7,CASSLATSGRTEQYF
TRBV12-3/TRBV12-4,TRBJ1-5,CASSLKDQPQHF
TRBV5-1,TRBJ1-2,CASSQSSTNYGYTF
TRBV10-1,TRBJ2-2,CASSGTMNTGELFF
TRBV20-1,TRBJ1-2,CSAREFRDRGRDGYTF
TRBV12-5,TRBJ2-1,CASVLEQGHEQFF
TRBV20-1,TRBJ1-5,CSASFGVAVIRDQPQHF
TRBV5-1,TRBJ2-1,CASSLLRQASYNEQFF
TRBV5-5,TRBJ2-1,CASSTTVNYNEQFF
TRBV28,TRBJ2-5,CASSLGLAPKTQYF
TRBV5-1,TRBJ2-3,CASSLKLASTDTQYF
TRBV10-3,TRBJ2-2,CAISEEGSTGELFF
TRBV5-1,TRBJ2-2,CASTETRTRAGELFF
TRBV7-2,TRBJ2-1,CASSYRSNHNEQFF
TRBV29-1,TRBJ1-1,CSVRQGPTNTEAFF
TRBV9,TRBJ2-3,CASSGGGGGPDTQYF
TRBV6-2/TRBV6-3,TRBJ2-7,CASSKGLSTDEQYF
TRBV4-1,TRBJ2-2,CASSQEDGAITGELFF
TRBV12-3/TRBV12-4,TRBJ1-2,CASSLALGANYGYTF
TRBV20-1,TRBJ2-3,CSASPGLAGAITDTQYF
TRBV29-1,TRBJ1-3,CSVEDFGNTIYF
TRBV29-1,TRBJ2-3,CSGGLSSGHMNTQYF
TRBV9,TRBJ1-2,CASSFTELYTF
TRBV18,TRBJ1-4,CASSPPETNEKLFF
TRBV6-1,TRBJ1-4,CASWTGKGGTNEKLFF
TRBV7-9,TRBJ2-1,CASSRFGTPFF
TRBV12-3/TRBV12-4,TRBJ2-3,CASIGPGSLTDTQYF
TRBV2,TRBJ1-4,CASRDREANEKLFF
TRBV11-2,TRBJ1-4,CASSTNPGREKLFF
TRBV24-1,TRBJ2-3,CATSDLQAGGRDTQYF
TRBV5-4,TRBJ2-1,CASSLRPSAEQFF
TRBV12-3/TRBV12-4,TRBJ1-1,CASTLYRNTEAFF
TRBV15,TRBJ2-5,CATSRDLGAEETQYF
TRBV20-1,TRBJ2-1,CSAPPFAGSSYNEQFF
TRBV12-3/TRBV12-4,TRBJ2-7,CASSLKGAYEQYF
TRBV20-1,TRBJ1-4,CSAQVGRGVEKLFF
TRBV5-1,TRBJ1-1,CASSQDRNQAEAFF
TRBV20-1,TRBJ2-1,CSASSGVFLNEQFF
TRBV11-2,TRBJ2-2,CASSSGTGTIGTGELFF
TRBV9,TRBJ1-2,CASSVAGTGEMSYTF
TRBV6-1,TRBJ1-5,CASSEGAGSNQPQHF
TRBV21-1,TRBJ1-1,CASSKIGHEAFF